The T cell receptor beta chain described here comes from a study of blood T cell repertoires in COVID-19. V lost 6 bases, J lost 2 bases, and 20 bases stayed unmatched. The CDR3 runs to 20 residues. CDR1 is MDHEN and CDR2 is SYDVKM in the germline V gene. Here immunoSEQ multiplex PCR was the method, and the copy in TCRdb shows in-frame clones only, minus some. The table shows 210,000 or so clones, with about 88% occurring only once. The TCR sequence derives from a woman aged 35 to 49 with acute or convalescent COVID-19. Sequencing was done on a sample of peripheral blood. This rearrangement joins TRBV28 to TRBJ1-2; 11 bases match TRBD1. CDR3 nucleotide sequence: TGTGCCAGCAGCCTGTTCAAGCCTCCCAGGAGGGACAGGGGGAACTATGGCTACACCTTC. Its protein product is CASSLFKPPRRDRGNYGYTF.